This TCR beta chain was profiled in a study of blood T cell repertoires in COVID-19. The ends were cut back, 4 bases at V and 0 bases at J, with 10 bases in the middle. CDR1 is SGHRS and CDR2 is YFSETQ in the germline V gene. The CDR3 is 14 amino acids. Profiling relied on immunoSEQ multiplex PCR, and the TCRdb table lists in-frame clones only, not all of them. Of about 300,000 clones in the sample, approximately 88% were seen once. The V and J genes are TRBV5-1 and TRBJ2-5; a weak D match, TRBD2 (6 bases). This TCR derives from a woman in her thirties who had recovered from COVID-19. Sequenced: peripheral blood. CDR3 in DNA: TGCGCCAGCAGCCCCCGGGACTACCAAGAGACCCAGTACTTC. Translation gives CASSPRDYQETQYF.